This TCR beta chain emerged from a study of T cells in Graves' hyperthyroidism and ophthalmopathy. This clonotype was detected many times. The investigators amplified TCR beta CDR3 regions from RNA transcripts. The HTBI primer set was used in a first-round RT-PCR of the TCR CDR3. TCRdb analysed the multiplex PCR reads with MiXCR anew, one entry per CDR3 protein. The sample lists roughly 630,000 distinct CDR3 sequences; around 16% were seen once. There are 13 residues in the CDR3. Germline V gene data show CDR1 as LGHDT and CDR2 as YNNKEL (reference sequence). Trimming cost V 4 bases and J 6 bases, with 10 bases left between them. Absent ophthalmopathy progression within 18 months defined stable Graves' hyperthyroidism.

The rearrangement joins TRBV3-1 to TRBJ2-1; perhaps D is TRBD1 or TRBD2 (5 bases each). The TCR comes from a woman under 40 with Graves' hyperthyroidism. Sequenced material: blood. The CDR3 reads CASSPPGANEQFF. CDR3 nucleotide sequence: TGTGCCAGCAGCCCACCCGGGGCCAATGAGCAGTTCTTC.